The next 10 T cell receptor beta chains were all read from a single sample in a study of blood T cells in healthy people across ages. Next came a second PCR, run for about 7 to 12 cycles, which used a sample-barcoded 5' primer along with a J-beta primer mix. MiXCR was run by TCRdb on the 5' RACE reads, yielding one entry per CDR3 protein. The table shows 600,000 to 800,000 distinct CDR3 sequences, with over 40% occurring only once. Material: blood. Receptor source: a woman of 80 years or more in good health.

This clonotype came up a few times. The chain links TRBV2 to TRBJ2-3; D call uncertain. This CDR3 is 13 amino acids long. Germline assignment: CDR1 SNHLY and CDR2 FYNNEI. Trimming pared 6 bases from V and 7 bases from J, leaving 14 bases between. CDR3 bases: TGTGCCAGCAGATTTCTTGGACGGAATACGCAGTATTTT. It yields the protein CASRFLGRNTQYF.

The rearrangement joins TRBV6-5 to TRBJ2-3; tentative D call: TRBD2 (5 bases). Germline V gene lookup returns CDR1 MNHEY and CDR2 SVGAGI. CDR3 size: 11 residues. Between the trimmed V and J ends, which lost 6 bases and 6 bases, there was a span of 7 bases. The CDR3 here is CASREADTQYF. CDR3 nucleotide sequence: TGTGCCAGCAGGGAGGCGGATACGCAGTATTTT.

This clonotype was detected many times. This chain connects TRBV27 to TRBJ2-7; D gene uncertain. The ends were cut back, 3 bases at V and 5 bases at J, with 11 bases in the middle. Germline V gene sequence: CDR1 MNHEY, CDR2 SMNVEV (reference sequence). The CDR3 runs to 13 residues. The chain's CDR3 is CASSLTFGDEQYF. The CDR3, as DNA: TGTGCCAGCAGTTTGACGTTTGGCGACGAGCAGTACTTC.

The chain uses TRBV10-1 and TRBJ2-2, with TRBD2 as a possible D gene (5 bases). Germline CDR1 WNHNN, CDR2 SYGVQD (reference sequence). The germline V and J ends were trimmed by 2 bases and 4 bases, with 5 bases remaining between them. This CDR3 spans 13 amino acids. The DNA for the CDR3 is TGCGCCAGCAGTGAGACTAGCACCGGGGAGCTGTTTTTT. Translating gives CASSETSTGELFF.

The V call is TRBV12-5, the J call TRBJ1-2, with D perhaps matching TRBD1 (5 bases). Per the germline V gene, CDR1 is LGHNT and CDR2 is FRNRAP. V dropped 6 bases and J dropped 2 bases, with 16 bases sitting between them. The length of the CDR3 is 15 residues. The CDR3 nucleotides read TGTGCTAGTGGATCCACCACCGGGGCGAACTATGGCTACACCTTC. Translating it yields CASGSTTGANYGYTF.

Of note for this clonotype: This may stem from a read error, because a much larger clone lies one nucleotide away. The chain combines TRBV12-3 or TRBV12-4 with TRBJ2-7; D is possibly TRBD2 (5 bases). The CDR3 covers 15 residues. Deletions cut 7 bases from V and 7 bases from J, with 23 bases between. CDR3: CASTISLESYNEQYF. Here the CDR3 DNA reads TGTGCCAGCACCATATCACTAGAATCTTACAATGAGCAGTACTTC.

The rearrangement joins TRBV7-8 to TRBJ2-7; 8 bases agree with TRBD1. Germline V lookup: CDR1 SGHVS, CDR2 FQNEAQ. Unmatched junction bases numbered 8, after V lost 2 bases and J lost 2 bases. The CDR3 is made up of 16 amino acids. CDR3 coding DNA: TGTGCCAGCAGCTTATTAGAATCGACAGGGGCCTACGAGCAGTACTTC. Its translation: CASSLLESTGAYEQYF.

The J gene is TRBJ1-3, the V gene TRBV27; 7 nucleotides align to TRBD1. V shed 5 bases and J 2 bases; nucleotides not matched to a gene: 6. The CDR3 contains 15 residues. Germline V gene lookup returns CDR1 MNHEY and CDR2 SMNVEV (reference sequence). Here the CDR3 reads CASSRAGTAGNTIYF. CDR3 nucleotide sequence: TGTGCCAGCAGTAGGGCCGGGACAGCTGGAAACACCATATATTTT.

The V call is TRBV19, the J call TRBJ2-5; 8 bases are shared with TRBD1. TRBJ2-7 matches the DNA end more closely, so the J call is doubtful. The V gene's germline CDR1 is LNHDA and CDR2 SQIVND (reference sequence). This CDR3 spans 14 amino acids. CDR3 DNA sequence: TGTGCCAGTAGTAGGACAGGGATAGCCTACGAGCAGTACTTC. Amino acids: CASSRTGIAYEQYF.

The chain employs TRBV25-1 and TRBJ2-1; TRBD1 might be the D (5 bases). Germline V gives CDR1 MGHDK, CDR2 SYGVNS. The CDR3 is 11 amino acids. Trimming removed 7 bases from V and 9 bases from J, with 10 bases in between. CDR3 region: CASTVGPEQFF. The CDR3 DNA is TGTGCCAGCACAGTGGGGCCTGAGCAGTTCTTC.